This T cell receptor (beta chain) derives from a study of blood T cell repertoires in COVID-19. In the study's own analysis: Estimated nucleated cell counts came from reference gene primer amplification. Some clones are missing from TCRdb's copy, which holds only in-frame ones; the method was immunoSEQ multiplex PCR. From that table come the V and J calls and clone size; the DNA was used to work out D and trimming. The data show fewer than 250,000 clones, with 80% to 90% seen just once and around 3.8% held by the top ten. Trimming took 3 bases from V and 1 from J; bases not matched to a gene: 11. This CDR3 has 16 residues. CDR1 is SQVTM, CDR2 ANQGSEA, per germline. Self-reported history from a screening survey and questionnaire set each donor's cohort. In the 2 weeks before study entry, exposed participants met a COVID-19 case, which was PCR-confirmed or clinician-diagnosed.

The rearrangement links TRBV29-1 to TRBJ2-5; the match to TRBD1 covers 7 bases. The TCR comes from a woman aged 25 to 45 who had been exposed to COVID-19. Sequences were obtained from PBMCs or T cells enriched from blood (not recorded which). CDR3 coding DNA: TGCAGCGTTGATGGGTTTCGGGCAGGGGGCCAAGAGACCCAGTACTTC. It translates to CSVDGFRAGGQETQYF.